This TCR beta chain comes out of a study of T cell changes during pregnancy in multiple sclerosis. Sequencing was performed with immunoSEQ multiplex PCR; in TCRdb, only in-frame clones are kept and a portion is missing. The sample yields 40,000 or so clones, roughly 90% seen once. The CDR3 extends over 12 amino acids. The germline gives CDR1 SGHKS, CDR2 YYEKEE (reference sequence). The V gene lost 4 bases and the J gene lost 6 bases, with 10 bases spanning the gap. This chain links TRBV5-5 with TRBJ1-1, with D possibly TRBD1 on 6 matching bases. The starting material was CD8+ T cells from peripheral blood mononuclear cells, obtained before pregnancy. The receptor was isolated from a female donor with multiple sclerosis, enrolled in a pregnancy study. CDR3 sequence (DNA): TGTGCCAGCAGCCTGGGGGGGCCTGAAGCTTTCTTT. It is translated as CASSLGGPEAFF.